The next 14 T cell receptor beta chains were all read from a single sample in a study of T-cell reconstitution after alpha-beta-depleted transplantation in children. Preparing the TCRbeta library involved the use of unique molecular identifiers. TCRdb fed the PCR reads into MiXCR, producing one record per CDR3 protein. In the table there are 500,000 or so distinct CDR3 sequences, approximately 29% of which are singletons. The input for sequencing was PBMCs from the stem cell graft donor, taken from the stem cell graft. These receptors all stem from a human donor who donated a stem cell graft to a child with aplastic anemia.

The CDR3 region is CASSTLGKGDMGEQFF. The CDR3 nucleotides read TGTGCCAGCAGTACGCTCGGCAAGGGGGATATGGGCGAGCAGTTCTTC. The chain employs TRBV28 and TRBJ2-1, with D perhaps TRBD1 (6 bases). V lost 5 bases and J lost 10, with 24 bases in between. The germline CDR1 and CDR2 sequences are MDHEN and SYDVKM. This CDR3 region has 16 residues.

The chain carries TRBV4-2 and TRBJ2-5; D unclear. From germline, CDR1 is LGHNA and CDR2 YNFKEQ. CDR3 size: 15 residues. With 4 bases removed from V and 5 bases from J, the gap between germline ends came to 17 bases. CDR3 sequence: CASSPLGVSGETQYF. The CDR3 coding sequence is TGTGCCAGCAGCCCCCTCGGCGTATCCGGGGAGACCCAGTACTTC.

This chain connects TRBV6-1 to TRBJ1-2; D ambiguous. In germline, CDR1 is MNHNS, CDR2 SASEGT. Between the trimmed V and J ends, which lost 3 bases and 3 bases, there was a span of 8 bases. This CDR3 comprises 13 residues. CDR3 in DNA: TGTGCCAGCAGTGAGAACAGACACTATGGCTACACCTTC. Translation gives CASSENRHYGYTF.

Turning to this clonotype: At one of its ends the junction is not consistent with the germline gene, which may arise from a read error. The CDR3 here is CCARESGSGLAKNIQYF. In DNA, the CDR3 is TGCTGTGCTAGAGAAAGCGGGAGCGGTTTAGCCAAAAACATTCAGTACTTC. V is TRBV20-1 and J is TRBJ2-4, with 8 bases that match TRBD2. The CDR3 is 17 residues long. The germline V gene has CDR1 DFQATT and CDR2 SNEGSKA (reference sequence).

The chain uses TRBV28 and TRBJ2-7, with D perhaps TRBD1 (6 bases). Germline V gene sequence: CDR1 MDHEN, CDR2 SYDVKM. V was pared by 3 bases and J by 2 bases, with 14 bases between. This CDR3 is built from 15 residues. This chain's CDR3 is CASSFDGQGTYEQYV. The CDR3 DNA reads as TGTGCCAGCAGTTTCGACGGGCAGGGGACCTACGAGCAGTACGTC.

This chain joins TRBV24-1 and TRBJ2-2; TRBD1 aligns across 8 bases. CDR3 length: 16 amino acids. V dropped 7 bases and J dropped 7; count of bases not matched to a gene: 13. Germline V gives CDR1 KGHDR, CDR2 SFDVKD. CDR3 nucleotide sequence: TGTGCCACCAGGATAGAGGGACAGGCAACCGTCGGGGAGCTGTTTTTT. Translation: CATRIEGQATVGELFF.

This sequence joins TRBV6-2 or TRBV6-3 and TRBJ2-7; D ambiguous. The CDR3 loop spans 14 amino acids. Germline CDR1 MNHEY, CDR2 SVGEGT. Trimming removed 6 bases from V and 1 base from J, with 13 bases in between. CDR3 in DNA: TGTGCCAGCAGCTTCCCGACTGCATCCTACGAGCAGTACTTC. As protein: CASSFPTASYEQYF.

This clonotype is a singleton in its sample. CDR3 nucleotide sequence: TGTGCCAGCAGCTTAACCTCCGACACTGAAGCTTTCTTT. This translates into CASSLTSDTEAFF. The chain uses TRBV7-7 and TRBJ1-1; no reliable D call. The V gene lost 2 bases and the J gene lost 3 bases, with 7 bases spanning the gap. The CDR3 runs to 13 residues. Germline assignment: CDR1 SSHAT and CDR2 FNYEAQ (reference sequence).

This clonotype was counted between two and nine times. The chain employs TRBV20-1 and TRBJ1-2; D might be TRBD1 (6 bases). Trimming left V 4 bases short and J 1 base short, with 16 bases between. The CDR3 totals 15 residues. Germline CDR1 is DFQATT and CDR2 is SNEGSKA (reference sequence). CDR3 bases: TGCAGTGCTAAGGGGGGGCCCGGGGTTAACTATGGCTACACCTTC. It codes for CSAKGGPGVNYGYTF.

The chain uses TRBV5-1 and TRBJ1-1; D is possibly TRBD1 (6 bases). From germline, CDR1 is SGHRS and CDR2 YFSETQ. V was shortened by 3 bases and J by 7 bases, with 19 bases between the two germline ends. The CDR3 is made up of 15 amino acids. In DNA form, the CDR3 reads TGCGCCAGCAGCTCCTCCCAAACAGGGCGAGATGAAGCTTTCTTT. It is translated as CASSSSQTGRDEAFF.

V is TRBV4-3 and J is TRBJ1-4; unclear D gene. With 0 bases removed from V and 0 bases from J, the gap between germline ends came to 8 bases. CDR1 and CDR2 (germline): LGHNA, YSLEER. CDR3 length: 16 residues. The CDR3 region has the DNA TGCGCCAGCAGCCAAGATAAGGGAGCAACTAATGAAAAACTGTTTTTT. This encodes CASSQDKGATNEKLFF.

Only a few counts were recorded for this clonotype. The V gene is TRBV18, the J gene TRBJ1-5; 8 bases agree with TRBD1. The CDR3 runs to 17 residues. Germline loops: CDR1 KGHSH, CDR2 LQKENI. Trimming removed 3 bases from V and 0 bases from J; junction bases left unmatched: 7. The DNA of the CDR3 is TGTGCCAGCTCACCCTTGGACAGGGTCTATAGCAATCAGCCCCAGCATTTT. Translation: CASSPLDRVYSNQPQHF.

This chain connects TRBV5-5 to TRBJ1-6; 7 positions agree with TRBD1. Germline V gene data show CDR1 as SGHKS and CDR2 as YYEKEE (reference sequence). The length of the CDR3 is 15 residues. The J segment lost 12 bases and the V segment lost 0 bases, leaving 9 bases of the junction unmatched. The CDR3 DNA follows: TGTGCCAGCAGCTTGGATTTCCGGGGACAGCAACCCCTCCACTTT. Translated, it gives CASSLDFRGQQPLHF.

The chain joins TRBV20-1 to TRBJ2-3, with D maybe TRBD2 (5 bases). The CDR3 is 15 residues long. V was cut by 3 bases and J by 0 bases, with 13 bases left in between. The germline CDR1 and CDR2 sequences are DFQATT and SNEGSKA (reference sequence). As DNA, the CDR3 is TGCAGTGCTAGTAACCCGGGAACTAGCACAGATACGCAGTATTTT. Translating gives CSASNPGTSTDTQYF.